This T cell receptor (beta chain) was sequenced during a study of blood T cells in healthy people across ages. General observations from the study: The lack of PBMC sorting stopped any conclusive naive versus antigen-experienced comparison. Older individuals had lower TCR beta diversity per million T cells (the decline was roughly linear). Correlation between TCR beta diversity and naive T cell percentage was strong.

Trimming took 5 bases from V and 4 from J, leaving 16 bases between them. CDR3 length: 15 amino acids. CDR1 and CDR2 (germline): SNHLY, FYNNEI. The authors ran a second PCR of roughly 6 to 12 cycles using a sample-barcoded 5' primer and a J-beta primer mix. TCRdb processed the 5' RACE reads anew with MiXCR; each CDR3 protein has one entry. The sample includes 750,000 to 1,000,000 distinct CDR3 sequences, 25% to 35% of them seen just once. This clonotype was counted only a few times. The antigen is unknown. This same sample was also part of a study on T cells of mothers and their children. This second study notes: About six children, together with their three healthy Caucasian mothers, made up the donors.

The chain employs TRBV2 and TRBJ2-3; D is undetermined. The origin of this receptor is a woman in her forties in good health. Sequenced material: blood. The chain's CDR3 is CASSPDFLTSDTQYF. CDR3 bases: TGTGCCAGCAGTCCCGACTTTCTCACATCAGATACGCAGTATTTT.